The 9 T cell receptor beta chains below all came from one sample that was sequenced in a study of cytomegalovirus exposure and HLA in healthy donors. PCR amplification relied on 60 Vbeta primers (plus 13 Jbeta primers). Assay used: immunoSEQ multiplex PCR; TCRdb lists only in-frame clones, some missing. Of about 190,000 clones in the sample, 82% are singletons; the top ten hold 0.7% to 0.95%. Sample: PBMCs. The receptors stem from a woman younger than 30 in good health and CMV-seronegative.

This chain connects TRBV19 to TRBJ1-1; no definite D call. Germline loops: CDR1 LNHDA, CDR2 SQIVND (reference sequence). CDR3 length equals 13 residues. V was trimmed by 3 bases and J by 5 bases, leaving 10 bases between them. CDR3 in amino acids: CASSIRAWTEAFF. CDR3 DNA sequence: TGTGCCAGTAGTATTCGCGCGTGGACTGAAGCTTTCTTT.

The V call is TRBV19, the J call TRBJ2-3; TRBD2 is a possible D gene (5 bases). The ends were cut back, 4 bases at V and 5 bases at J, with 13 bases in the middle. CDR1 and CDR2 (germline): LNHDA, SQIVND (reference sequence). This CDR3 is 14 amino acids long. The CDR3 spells CASSRSLAGDTQYF. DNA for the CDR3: TGTGCCAGTAGTAGGTCCCTAGCAGGAGATACGCAGTATTTT.

CDR3 nucleotides: TGTGCCAGCAGTCGACAGGGGATTAACACCGGGGAGCTGTTTTTT. It is translated as CASSRQGINTGELFF. The gene calls are TRBV28 and TRBJ2-2; 8 nucleotides line up with TRBD1. Germline V gene sequence: CDR1 MDHEN, CDR2 SYDVKM. V lost 5 bases, J lost 2 bases, and 4 bases stayed unmatched. This CDR3 spans 15 amino acids.

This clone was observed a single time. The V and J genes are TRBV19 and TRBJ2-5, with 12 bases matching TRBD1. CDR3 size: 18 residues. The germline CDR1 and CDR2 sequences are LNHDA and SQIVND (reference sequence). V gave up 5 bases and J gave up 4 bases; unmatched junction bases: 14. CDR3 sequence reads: CASSPGTGGRPSAETQYF. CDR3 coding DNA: TGTGCCAGTAGTCCCGGGACAGGGGGCCGTCCAAGCGCAGAGACCCAGTACTTC.

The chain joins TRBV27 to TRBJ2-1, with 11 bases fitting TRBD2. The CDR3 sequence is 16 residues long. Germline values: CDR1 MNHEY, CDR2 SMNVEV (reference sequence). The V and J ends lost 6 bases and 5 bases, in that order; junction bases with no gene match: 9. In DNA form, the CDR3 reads TGTGCCAGCAGATCGCCTAGCGGGAGGAGGGACAATGAGCAGTTCTTC. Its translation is CASRSPSGRRDNEQFF.

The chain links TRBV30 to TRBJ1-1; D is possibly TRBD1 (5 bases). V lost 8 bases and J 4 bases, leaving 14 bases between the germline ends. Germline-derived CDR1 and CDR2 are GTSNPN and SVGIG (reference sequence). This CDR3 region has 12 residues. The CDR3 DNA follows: TGTGCCCTGGATCAGGGTGGCACTGAAGCTTTCTTT. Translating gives CALDQGGTEAFF.

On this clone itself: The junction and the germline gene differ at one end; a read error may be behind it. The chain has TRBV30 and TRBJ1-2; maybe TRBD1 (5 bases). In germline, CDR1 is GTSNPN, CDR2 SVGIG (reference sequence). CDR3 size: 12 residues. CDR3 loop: CAWSLHSRGSDF. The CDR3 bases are TGTGCCTGGAGTTTGCACTCCCGGGGGTCAGACTTC.

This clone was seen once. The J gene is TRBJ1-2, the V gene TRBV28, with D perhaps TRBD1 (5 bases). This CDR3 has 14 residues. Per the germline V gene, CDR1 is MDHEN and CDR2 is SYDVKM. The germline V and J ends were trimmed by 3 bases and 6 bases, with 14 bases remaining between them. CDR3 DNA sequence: TGTGCCAGCAGTTTGGGGGGTTCGCGGGATGGCTACACCTTC. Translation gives CASSLGGSRDGYTF.

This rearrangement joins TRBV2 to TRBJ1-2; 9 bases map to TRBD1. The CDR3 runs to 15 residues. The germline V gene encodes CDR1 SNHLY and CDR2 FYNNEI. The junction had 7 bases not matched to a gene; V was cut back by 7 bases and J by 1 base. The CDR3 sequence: CASIEQGANNYGYTF. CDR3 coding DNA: TGTGCCAGCATAGAACAGGGGGCGAATAACTATGGCTACACCTTC.